Reported below is one TCR beta chain. The target antigen is unknown. The germline V gene encodes CDR1 GTSNPN and CDR2 SVGIG (reference sequence). V shed 8 bases and J shed 6 bases, with 16 bases lying between them. The CDR3 covers 13 residues. These data originate in a study of cytomegalovirus exposure and HLA in healthy donors. The study, taken as a whole, reports: Cytomegalovirus-associated status was assigned to about 160 TCR beta chains.

Some clones are missing from TCRdb's copy, which holds only in-frame ones; the method was immunoSEQ multiplex PCR. Of 200,000 to 250,000 clones listed, approximately 88% are singletons. Sequenced input: PBMCs. This receptor was taken from a woman younger than 45 in good health and CMV-seropositive. This chain joins TRBV30 and TRBJ1-4; D gene unclear. CDR3 DNA: TGTGCCGTACGCCAGAACCTTCATGAAAAACTGTTTTTT. It specifies CAVRQNLHEKLFF.